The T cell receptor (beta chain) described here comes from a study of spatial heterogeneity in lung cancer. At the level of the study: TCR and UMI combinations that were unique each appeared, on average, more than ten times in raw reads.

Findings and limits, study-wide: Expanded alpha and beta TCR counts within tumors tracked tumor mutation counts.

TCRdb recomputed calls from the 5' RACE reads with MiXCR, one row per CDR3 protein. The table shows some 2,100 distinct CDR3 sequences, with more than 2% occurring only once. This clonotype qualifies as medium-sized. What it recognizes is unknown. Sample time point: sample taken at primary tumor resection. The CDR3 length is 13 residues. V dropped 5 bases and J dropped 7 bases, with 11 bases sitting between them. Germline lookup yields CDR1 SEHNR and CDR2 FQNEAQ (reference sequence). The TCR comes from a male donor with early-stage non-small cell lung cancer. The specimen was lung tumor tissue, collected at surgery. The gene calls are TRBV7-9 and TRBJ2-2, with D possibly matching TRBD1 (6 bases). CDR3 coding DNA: TGTGCCAGCAGCGCGCAGGGGATCGGGGAGCTGTTTTTT. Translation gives CASSAQGIGELFF.